The following is a T cell receptor beta chain sequence with its context. The CDR3 extends over 19 amino acids. Germline-derived CDR1 and CDR2 are MNHNS and SASEGT. The V segment lost 4 bases and the J segment 5 bases; nucleotides outside the gene matches: 15. This record belongs to a study of blood T cell repertoires in COVID-19. About the study: Sites across the United States, Italy and Spain contributed samples from acute and convalescent COVID-19.

Sequencing used immunoSEQ multiplex PCR; TCRdb keeps in-frame clones, though not all of them. There are around 180,000 clones in the sample; around 72% occur only once, and about 3% lies in the top ten. The sample taken for sequencing was peripheral blood. This clonotype was obtained from a woman aged 80 or over with acute or convalescent COVID-19. The chain joins TRBV6-1 to TRBJ2-2; 11 nucleotides agree with TRBD2. CDR3 sequence (DNA): TGTGCCAGCAGTGCCCAACTAGCGGGAGTGACGGTCGGTACCGGGGAGCTGTTTTTT. It specifies CASSAQLAGVTVGTGELFF.